A single sample is the source of the 13 T cell receptor beta chains below, sequenced in a study of T cell repertoires in cytomegalovirus infection. Using its own MiXCR run on the reads, TCRdb lists one record per CDR3 protein. The sample holds a few hundred thousand distinct CDR3 sequences, 30% to 35% seen once. These receptors have no known antigen. The input for sequencing was cultured PBMCs, taken from culture after CMV antigen stimulation. Source of these receptors: a human donor in good health (CMV status not recorded). Some clones in this sample may be carry-over from other donors' samples.

V usage is TRBV29-1 and J usage is TRBJ1-3; D is unclear. CDR3 length: 11 amino acids. Trimming removed 4 bases from V and 4 bases from J, with 5 bases in between. The germline V gene has CDR1 SQVTM and CDR2 ANQGSEA. In DNA form, the CDR3 reads TGCAGCGTTGTAGGGGGAAACACCATATATTTT. It codes for CSVVGGNTIYF. The complete variable domain, with remaining parts taken from reference TRBV29-1 and TRBJ1-3, reads SAVISQKPSRDICQRGTSLTIQCQVDSQVTMMFWYRQQPGQSLTLIATANQGSEATYESGFVIDKFPISRPNLTFSTLTVSNMSPEDSSIYLCSVVGGNTIYFGEGSWLTVV.

This clonotype has a count of ten or more. The genes are TRBV7-2 and TRBJ1-3; the D is unclear. V was pared by 5 bases and J by 3 bases, with 8 bases between. The CDR3 runs 13 residues. CDR1 SGHTA and CDR2 FQGNSA come from the germline V gene. CDR3 amino acids: CASSPSSGNTIYF. The CDR3 DNA is TGTGCCAGCAGCCCCTCTAGTGGAAACACCATATATTTT.

The sample holds a few counts of this clonotype. The chain couples TRBV7-2 to TRBJ2-5; possibly TRBD2 for D (5 bases). Trimming shortened V by 2 bases and J by 5 bases, and 9 bases separated the two germline ends. CDR3 length: 13 amino acids. The germline gives CDR1 SGHTA, CDR2 FQGNSA. The CDR3 is CASSLLGDETQYF. CDR3 nucleotide sequence: TGTGCCAGCAGCTTACTCGGGGATGAGACCCAGTACTTC. The full variable domain, rest sourced from reference TRBV7-2 and TRBJ2-5, is GAGVSQSPSNKVTEKGKDVELRCDPISGHTALYWYRQSLGQGLEFLIYFQGNSAPDKSGLPSDRFSAERTGGSVSTLTIQRTQQEDSAVYLCASSLLGDETQYFGPGTRLLVL.

This clonotype was picked up a small number of times. The chain joins TRBV11-3 to TRBJ2-3; D remains ambiguous. The V end was cut by 1 base, the J end by 3 bases, with 14 bases between. The CDR3 contains 16 residues. The germline gives CDR1 SGHNT, CDR2 YENEEA. The CDR3 nucleotides are TGTGCCAGCAGCTTAGGGGTTCAAGCGAGGACAGATACGCAGTATTTT. As protein: CASSLGVQARTDTQYF. The full variable domain, its missing parts supplied by reference TRBV11-3 and TRBJ2-3, is EAGVVQSPRYKIIEKKQPVAFWCNPISGHNTLYWYLQNLGQGPELLIRYENEEAVDDSQLPKDRFSAERLKGVDSTLKIQPAELGDSAVYLCASSLGVQARTDTQYFGPGTRLTVL.

The chain combines TRBV5-6 with TRBJ2-2, with D unresolved. V lost 2 bases and J 7 bases, leaving 6 bases between the germline ends. This CDR3 has 12 residues. The germline gives CDR1 SGHDT, CDR2 YYEEEE. The CDR3 DNA reads as TGTGCCAGCAGCTTTCAGGTCGGGGAGCTGTTTTTT. It codes for CASSFQVGELFF.

The table lists this clonotype with many counts. The V call is TRBV7-2, the J call TRBJ2-5; 10 positions agree with TRBD2. Trimming at V came to 2 bases and at J to 4 bases, leaving 4 bases not matched to a gene. This CDR3 comprises 15 residues. The germline V gene has CDR1 SGHTA and CDR2 FQGNSA. The CDR3 DNA follows: TGTGCCAGCAGCTTAACAGCGGGAGGGAGAGAGACCCAGTACTTC. It specifies CASSLTAGGRETQYF.

The sample holds a few counts of this clonotype. The chain carries TRBV7-4 and TRBJ2-1; D remains unclear. CDR1 is SGHVT, CDR2 SQSDAQ, per germline. Trimming left V 5 bases short and J 1 base short, with 12 bases between. This CDR3 has 15 amino acids. The CDR3 region has the DNA TGTGCCAGCAGCCCCCTCTCGAAATCCTACAATGAGCAGTTCTTC. Translating gives CASSPLSKSYNEQFF.

This clonotype was seen a few times. The V call is TRBV7-2, the J call TRBJ2-7; 8 nucleotides line up with TRBD2. V lost 2 bases, J lost 4 bases, and 7 bases stayed unmatched. The CDR3 is made up of 15 amino acids. Germline CDR1 SGHTA, CDR2 FQGNSA. The CDR3: CASSLTSGSNYEQYV. The DNA for the CDR3 is TGTGCCAGCAGCTTAACCAGCGGGAGTAATTACGAGCAGTACGTC.

This chain uses TRBV6-1 with TRBJ2-2; D is uncertain. Germline-derived CDR1 and CDR2 are MNHNS and SASEGT. The CDR3 loop spans 15 amino acids. V was pared by 5 bases and J by 6 bases, with 16 bases between. The CDR3 sequence is CASSPGQGIPGELFF. CDR3 sequence (DNA): TGTGCCAGCAGTCCGGGCCAAGGGATTCCCGGGGAGCTGTTTTTT.

This clonotype turned up a few times. The rearrangement uses TRBV28 and TRBJ1-1; 7 positions agree with TRBD1. Germline CDR1 reads MDHEN; CDR2 reads SYDVKM. This CDR3 region has 13 residues. The ends lost 2 bases at V and 8 bases at J; junction bases unmatched: 5. The DNA for the CDR3 is TGTGCCAGCAGTTTAATAGGGGGCCGGGAAGCTTTCTTT. Protein product: CASSLIGGREAFF.

The rearrangement uses TRBV11-2 and TRBJ2-3; D gene uncertain. Trimming pared 5 bases from V and 2 bases from J, leaving 8 bases between. CDR3 length: 13 residues. Germline V CDR1 and CDR2: SGHAT, FQNNGV. The CDR3 reads CASSPAFTDTQYF. Written as DNA, the CDR3 is TGTGCCAGCAGCCCCGCTTTCACAGATACGCAGTATTTT.

Many counts were recorded for this clonotype. The J gene is TRBJ2-5, the V gene TRBV2, with D perhaps being TRBD1 or TRBD2 (5 bases each). The CDR3 sequence is 13 residues long. Germline CDR1 SNHLY, CDR2 FYNNEI. V lost 4 bases to trimming and J lost 6 bases, with 12 bases between them. The CDR3 protein is CASSVDRGQTQYF. In nucleotides, the CDR3 is TGTGCCAGCAGTGTCGACCGGGGCCAGACCCAGTACTTC.

CDR3 sequence: CSATSGLGVELFF. The CDR3 DNA reads TGCAGCGCTACCTCGGGACTAGGGGTGGAGCTGTTTTTT. The rearrangement links TRBV29-1 to TRBJ2-2; TRBD2 matches 8 bases. The trim removed 7 bases at V and 10 bases at J, leaving 11 bases unmatched. The CDR3 loop spans 13 amino acids. The germline V gene has CDR1 SQVTM and CDR2 ANQGSEA.